This passage covers 10 T cell receptor beta chains from one sample sequenced in a study of blood T cell repertoires in COVID-19. Sequenced by immunoSEQ multiplex PCR; TCRdb stores in-frame clones only, minus some. The data contain approximately 130,000 clones, 75% to 85% of them seen just once; the ten biggest clones take up around 18%. The sample comprised peripheral blood. These receptors were taken from an elderly man with acute or convalescent COVID-19.

The CDR3 here is CASSTGQANTEAFF. The CDR3 DNA reads TGTGCCAGCAGTACCGGACAGGCTAACACTGAAGCTTTCTTT. The chain uses TRBV6-5 and TRBJ1-1; TRBD1 aligns across 7 bases. Germline V CDR1 and CDR2: MNHEY, SVGAGI. V lost 5 bases, J lost 2 bases, and 5 bases stayed unmatched. CDR3 size: 14 residues.

The chain has TRBV18 and TRBJ2-7; a possible D gene is TRBD1 (5 bases). CDR3 length: 12 residues. CDR1 is KGHSH and CDR2 is LQKENI in the germline V gene. V lost 5 bases, J lost 5 bases, and 10 bases lay in between. CDR3 nucleotides: TGTGCCAGCTCAGCCGACAGAAACGAGCAGTACTTC. It translates to CASSADRNEQYF. Together with reference TRBV18 and TRBJ2-7, the CDR3 gives the full variable domain: NAGVMQNPRHLVRRRGQEARLRCSPMKGHSHVYWYRQLPEEGLKFMVYLQKENIIDESGMPKERFSAEFPKEGPSILRIQQVVRGDSAAYFCASSADRNEQYFGPGTRLTVT.

The V and J genes are TRBV7-8 and TRBJ1-4; tentative D call: TRBD1 (5 bases). Trimming shortened V by 3 bases and J by 2 bases, and 13 bases separated the two germline ends. Germline V gene lookup returns CDR1 SGHVS and CDR2 FQNEAQ. This CDR3 spans 16 amino acids. The CDR3 loop is CASSLSRVRTNEKLFF. Written as DNA, the CDR3 is TGTGCCAGCAGCTTGTCCAGGGTTCGCACTAATGAAAAACTGTTTTTT.

This chain connects TRBV10-3 to TRBJ1-2; D possibly corresponds to TRBD1 (5 bases). The V gene's germline CDR1 is ENHRY and CDR2 SYGVKD. The ends were cut back, 10 bases at V and 3 bases at J, with 15 bases in the middle. This CDR3 is 13 amino acids long. The CDR3 DNA reads as TGTGCCACCAACGGCGGGGGGGACTATGGCTACACCTTC. Protein product: CATNGGGDYGYTF.

This chain uses TRBV5-6 with TRBJ2-7; 9 nucleotides agree with TRBD1. This CDR3 contains 13 residues. CDR1 is SGHDT, CDR2 YYEEEE, per germline. V gave up 4 bases and J gave up 4 bases; unmatched junction bases: 3. The CDR3 DNA follows: TGTGCCAGCAGCCAAGACAGGGGGTACGAGCAGTACTTC. This codes for CASSQDRGYEQYF. The full variable domain, in which reference TRBV5-6 and TRBJ2-7 provide the parts outside the CDR3, is DAGVTQSPTHLIKTRGQQVTLRCSPKSGHDTVSWYQQALGQGPQFIFQYYEEEERQRGNFPDRFSGHQFPNYSSELNVNALLLGDSALYLCASSQDRGYEQYFGPGTRLTVT.

This clone was counted a few times. Other DNA variants within this sample encode the same CDR3. V and J are TRBV6-6 and TRBJ1-6; no definite D call. Germline CDR1 is MNHNY and CDR2 is SVGAGI (reference sequence). V was pared by 3 bases and J by 5 bases, with 8 bases between. The CDR3 runs to 14 residues. This CDR3 is CASSYMENNSPLHF. The CDR3 DNA reads TGTGCCAGCAGTTATATGGAGAATAATTCACCCCTCCACTTT.

V usage is TRBV29-1 and J usage is TRBJ1-4; no clear D gene. The CDR3 totals 16 residues. V was pared by 0 bases and J by 5 bases, with 16 bases between. Germline CDR1 is SQVTM and CDR2 is ANQGSEA. The CDR3 region has the DNA TGCAGCGTTGAAGATCGTTCAGGCCCGGGAAATGAAAAACTGTTTTTT. Amino acids: CSVEDRSGPGNEKLFF.

This chain links TRBV6-1 with TRBJ1-1; D is undetermined. The CDR3 loop spans 17 amino acids. V lost 1 base and J lost 1, with 16 bases in between. Germline loops: CDR1 MNHNS, CDR2 SASEGT. CDR3 residues: CASSEGGKIKGNTEAFF. The DNA for the CDR3 is TGTGCCAGCAGTGAAGGCGGGAAGATCAAGGGGAACACTGAAGCTTTCTTT.

The chain links TRBV5-6 to TRBJ2-5; D gene unclear. The V end was cut by 4 bases, the J end by 0 bases, with 13 bases between. CDR1 is SGHDT and CDR2 is YYEEEE in the germline V gene. The CDR3 is 15 residues long. CDR3 region: CASSRDTEYQETQYF. CDR3 sequence (DNA): TGTGCCAGCAGCAGAGACACAGAGTACCAAGAGACCCAGTACTTC.

The rearrangement joins TRBV7-2 to TRBJ1-6, with 7 bases matching TRBD1. In germline, CDR1 is SGHTA, CDR2 FQGNSA. CDR3 length equals 15 residues. V was pared by 1 base and J by 5 bases, with 2 bases of the junction left unmatched. The CDR3 region is CASSLEGTDNSPLHF. CDR3 coding DNA: TGTGCCAGCAGCTTAGAGGGGACAGATAATTCACCCCTCCACTTT.